These 10 T cell receptor beta chains were sequenced from one sample in a study of blood T cells in healthy people across ages. Next came a second PCR, run for 7 to 11 cycles, which used a sample-barcoded 5' primer along with a J-beta primer mix. TCRdb reprocessed the 5' RACE reads with MiXCR, giving one entry per CDR3 protein. Among approximately 730,000 distinct CDR3 sequences listed, about 55% were seen once. The source material was blood. The receptors were sampled from an older man in good health.

V usage is TRBV20-1 and J usage is TRBJ2-1; the match to TRBD2 covers 13 bases. Germline V gene lookup returns CDR1 DFQATT and CDR2 SNEGSKA (reference sequence). The V gene end was trimmed by 5 bases and the J gene end by 5 bases; junction bases not matched to a gene: 15. The CDR3 consists of 18 residues. The CDR3 protein is CSAPGLAGRRGPHNEQFF. In DNA, the CDR3 is TGCAGTGCTCCGGGACTAGCGGGGAGGCGGGGTCCCCACAATGAGCAGTTCTTC.

This clonotype came up a few times. The rearrangement uses TRBV28 and TRBJ1-2, with 11 bases aligning to TRBD1. Germline loops: CDR1 MDHEN, CDR2 SYDVKM. With V trimmed by 5 bases and J by 4 bases, 9 bases remained unmatched. This CDR3 spans 16 amino acids. The CDR3 protein is CASSPRGTGGGYGYTF. The DNA for the CDR3 is TGTGCCAGCAGTCCGCGGGGGACAGGGGGAGGCTATGGCTACACCTTC.

The sample holds one count of this clonotype. Germline and junction disagree at one end, which may indicate a read error. The rearrangement links TRBV5-1 to TRBJ2-4; 8 nucleotides align to TRBD1. The assigned J gene may be wrong: the sequence end matches TRBJ2-7 better. The CDR3 has 15 amino acids. Germline CDR1 SGHRS, CDR2 YFSETQ. CDR3 DNA sequence: TGCGCCAGCAACTTGGGTGGGACAGGTACCTACGAGCAGTACTTC. This translates into CASNLGGTGTYEQYF.

This clonotype was observed many times. This chain uses TRBV9 with TRBJ1-2; D unresolved. Germline CDR1 reads SGDLS; CDR2 reads YYNGEE. The CDR3 is made up of 17 amino acids. V lost 2 bases and J 0 bases, leaving 17 bases between the germline ends. The CDR3 sequence is CASSVEEAATPNYGYTF. The DNA of the CDR3 is TGTGCCAGCAGCGTCGAGGAGGCCGCGACCCCTAACTATGGCTACACCTTC.

The chain recombines TRBV6-6 with TRBJ2-5, with TRBD1 identical over 9 bases. The CDR3 is 15 amino acids. Trimming at V came to 11 bases and at J to 11 bases, leaving 21 bases not matched to a gene. From germline, CDR1 is MNHNY and CDR2 SVGAGI (reference sequence). DNA for the CDR3: TGTGCCGGGGGGAGCTCGGGGACAGGGATAAATGAGCAGTACTTC. It yields the protein CAGGSSGTGINEQYF.

This chain joins TRBV4-2 and TRBJ2-5; perhaps TRBD2 as D (7 bases). The J call is in doubt because the DNA end fits TRBJ2-7 better. The V gene's germline CDR1 is LGHNA and CDR2 YNFKEQ. The CDR3 covers 15 residues. The CDR3 protein is CASSPQLGGAYEQYF. The CDR3 nucleotides read TGTGCCAGCAGCCCACAACTAGGGGGGGCCTACGAGCAGTACTTC.

The chain links TRBV14 to TRBJ1-6, with 7 positions matching TRBD1. The CDR3 covers 15 residues. CDR1 and CDR2 from the germline V gene are SGHDN and FVKESK. J lost 8 bases, V lost 4 bases, and 8 bases had no gene match. The CDR3 DNA is TGTGCCAGCAGCCCCGGGAGGGGGCGTGATTCACCCCTCCACTTT. Its translation is CASSPGRGRDSPLHF.

This sequence joins TRBV28 and TRBJ1-1; D is unresolved. The V end lost 8 bases, the J end lost 8 bases, and 15 bases lay between the germline ends. The CDR3 is 12 amino acids. Germline-derived CDR1 and CDR2 are MDHEN and SYDVKM. Here the CDR3 reads CASSWAEIEAFF. The CDR3 nucleotides are TGTGCCAGCTCTTGGGCGGAGATAGAAGCTTTCTTT.

The chain has TRBV6-1 and TRBJ2-5; no firm D call. The CDR3 has 13 residues. In germline, CDR1 is MNHNS, CDR2 SASEGT. Trimming stripped 6 bases from V and 4 bases from J, with 12 bases between. CDR3 sequence reads: CASSAPARETQYF. The CDR3 nucleotides are TGTGCCAGCAGCGCTCCCGCCCGAGAGACCCAGTACTTC.

This clonotype was found once. The chain is built from TRBV3-1 and TRBJ2-1, with 9 bases matching TRBD2. Trimming removed 4 bases from V and 8 bases from J; junction bases left unmatched: 3. Germline V CDR1 and CDR2: LGHDT, YNNKEL (reference sequence). The CDR3 contains 13 residues. In nucleotides, the CDR3 is TGTGCCAGCAGCCTAGCGGGAGATCATGAGCAGTTCTTC. Translated, it gives CASSLAGDHEQFF.